This TCR beta chain was captured by sequencing in a study of blood T cell repertoires in COVID-19. Across the study: In each case, the material was cDNA or gDNA derived from T cells, B-cell-depleted T cells, or PBMCs.

The junction had 4 bases not matched to a gene; V was cut back by 3 bases and J by 3 bases. The CDR3 has 15 amino acids. The V gene's germline CDR1 is WNHNN and CDR2 SYGVQD (reference sequence). In the original processing: It was from reference gene primer amplification that nucleated cell counts were estimated. The protocol was immunoSEQ multiplex PCR, while the TCRdb copy is restricted to in-frame clones and leaves out a portion. The V and J calls and clone size were taken over from that table, and D and trimming were inferred from the DNA. The sample contains some 140,000 clones, approximately 88% of which appear only once. This clone showed up just a few times. Enrolled through a virtual design, the participants were between about 18 and 89 years of age and came from 24 US areas. Categorization into cohorts depended on clinical history that participants reported.

Sample: PBMCs or T cells enriched from blood (not recorded which). The V gene is TRBV10-1, the J gene TRBJ2-5; TRBD2 matches 10 bases. The TCR comes from a middle-aged man with acute COVID-19. CDR3 region: CASSDFTSGKETQYF. Written as DNA, the CDR3 is TGCGCCAGCAGTGACTTCACTAGCGGGAAAGAGACCCAGTACTTC.